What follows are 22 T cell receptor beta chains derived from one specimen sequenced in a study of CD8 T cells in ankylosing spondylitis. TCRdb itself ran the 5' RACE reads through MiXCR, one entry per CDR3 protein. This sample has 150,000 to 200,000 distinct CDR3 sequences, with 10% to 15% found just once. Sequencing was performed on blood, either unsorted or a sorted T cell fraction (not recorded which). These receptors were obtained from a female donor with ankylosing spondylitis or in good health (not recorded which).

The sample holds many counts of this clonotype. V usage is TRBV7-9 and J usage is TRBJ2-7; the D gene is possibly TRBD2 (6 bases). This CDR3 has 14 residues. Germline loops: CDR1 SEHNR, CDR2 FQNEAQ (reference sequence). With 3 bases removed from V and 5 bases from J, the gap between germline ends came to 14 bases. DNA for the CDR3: TGTGCCAGCAGCTTCGGGAGTTTAATAGACGAGCAGTACTTC. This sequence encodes CASSFGSLIDEQYF.

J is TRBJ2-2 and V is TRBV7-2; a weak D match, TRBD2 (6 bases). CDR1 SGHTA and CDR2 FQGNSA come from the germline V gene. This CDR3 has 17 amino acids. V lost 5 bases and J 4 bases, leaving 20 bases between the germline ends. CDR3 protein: CASSQRVRERSTGELFF. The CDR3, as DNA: TGTGCCAGCAGCCAAAGGGTACGGGAGCGTTCCACCGGGGAGCTGTTTTTT.

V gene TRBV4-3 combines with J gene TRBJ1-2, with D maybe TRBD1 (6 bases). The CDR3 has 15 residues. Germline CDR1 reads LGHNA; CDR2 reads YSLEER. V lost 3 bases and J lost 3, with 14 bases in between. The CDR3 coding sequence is TGCGCCAGCAGCCACGAAAGAGGGGGGGACTATGGCTACACCTTC. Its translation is CASSHERGGDYGYTF.

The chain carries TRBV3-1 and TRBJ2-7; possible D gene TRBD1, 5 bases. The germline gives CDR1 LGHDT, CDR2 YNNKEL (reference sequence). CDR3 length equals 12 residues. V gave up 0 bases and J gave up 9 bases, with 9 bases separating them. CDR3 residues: CASSQEGRLQYF. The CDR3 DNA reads TGTGCCAGCAGCCAAGAGGGGCGCCTGCAGTACTTC.

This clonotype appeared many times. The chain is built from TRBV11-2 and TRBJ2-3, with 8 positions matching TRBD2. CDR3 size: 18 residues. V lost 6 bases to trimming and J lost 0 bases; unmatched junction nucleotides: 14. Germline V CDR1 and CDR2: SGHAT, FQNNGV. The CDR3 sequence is CASSQSGRMSASTDTQYF. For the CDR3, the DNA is TGTGCCAGCAGTCAAAGCGGGAGAATGTCGGCTAGCACAGATACGCAGTATTTT.

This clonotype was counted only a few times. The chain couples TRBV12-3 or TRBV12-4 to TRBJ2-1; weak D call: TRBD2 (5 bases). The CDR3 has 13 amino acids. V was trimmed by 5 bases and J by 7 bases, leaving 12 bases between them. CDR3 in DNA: TGTGCCAGCAGTATTGGGAGTAAGAATGAGCAGTTCTTC. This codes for CASSIGSKNEQFF.

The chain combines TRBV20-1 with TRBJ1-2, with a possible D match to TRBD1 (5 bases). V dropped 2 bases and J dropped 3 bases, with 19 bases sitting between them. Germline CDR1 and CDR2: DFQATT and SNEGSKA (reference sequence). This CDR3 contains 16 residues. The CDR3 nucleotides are TGCAGTGCTAGATCAGCTTCGGGACCCGAAGACTATGGCTACACCTTC. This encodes CSARSASGPEDYGYTF.

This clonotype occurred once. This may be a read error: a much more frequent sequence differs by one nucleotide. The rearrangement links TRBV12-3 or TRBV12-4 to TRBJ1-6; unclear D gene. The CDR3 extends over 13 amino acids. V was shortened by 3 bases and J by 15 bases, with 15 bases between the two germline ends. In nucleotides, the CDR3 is TGTGCCAGCAGTTTTTATGACTCGTTTCACCTCCACTTT. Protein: CASSFYDSFHLHF.

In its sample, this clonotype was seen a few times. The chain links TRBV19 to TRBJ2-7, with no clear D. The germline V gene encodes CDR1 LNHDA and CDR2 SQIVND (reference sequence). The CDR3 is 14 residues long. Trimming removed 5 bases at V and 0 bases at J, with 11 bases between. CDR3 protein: CASSVMTDSYEQYF. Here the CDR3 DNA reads TGTGCCAGTAGTGTAATGACGGACTCCTACGAGCAGTACTTC.

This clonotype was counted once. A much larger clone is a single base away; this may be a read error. The CDR3 DNA follows: TGCAGCGTTGTTGGAACAACTAATGAAAAACTGCTTTTT. This encodes CSVVGTTNEKLLF. The chain combines TRBV29-1 with TRBJ1-4, with unresolved D. Germline CDR1 SQVTM, CDR2 ANQGSEA. The CDR3 consists of 13 residues.

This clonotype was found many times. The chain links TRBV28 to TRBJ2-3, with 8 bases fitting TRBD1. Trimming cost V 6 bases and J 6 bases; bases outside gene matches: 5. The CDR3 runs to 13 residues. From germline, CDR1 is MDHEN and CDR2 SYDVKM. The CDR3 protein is CASRRTGSDTQYF. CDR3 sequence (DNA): TGTGCCAGCAGACGGACAGGGTCGGATACGCAGTATTTT. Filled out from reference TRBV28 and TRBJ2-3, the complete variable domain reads DVKVTQSSRYLVKRTGEKVFLECVQDMDHENMFWYRQDPGLGLRLIYFSYDVKMKEKGDIPEGYSVSREKKERFSLILESASTNQTSMYLCASRRTGSDTQYFGPGTRLTVL.

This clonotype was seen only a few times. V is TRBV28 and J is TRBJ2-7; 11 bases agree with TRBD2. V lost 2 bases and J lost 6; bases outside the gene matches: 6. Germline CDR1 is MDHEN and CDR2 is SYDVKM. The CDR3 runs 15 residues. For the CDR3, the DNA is TGTGCCAGCAGTTTAATTAGCGGGAGGGCCTCCGAGCAGTACTTC. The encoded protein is CASSLISGRASEQYF.

The CDR3 DNA reads TGTGCCAGCAGCCAGCCAGGGACAACGGAGACCCAGTACTTC. Its translation: CASSQPGTTETQYF. The chain uses TRBV7-2 and TRBJ2-5; weak D call: TRBD1 (6 bases). The germline V and J ends were trimmed by 5 bases and 5 bases, with 15 bases remaining between them. The CDR3 loop spans 14 amino acids. CDR1 and CDR2 from the germline V gene are SGHTA and FQGNSA.

The DNA for the CDR3 is TGTGCCAGCAGCTTAGACGGGGTTTCCTACGAGCAGTACTTC. Protein product: CASSLDGVSYEQYF. This chain links TRBV7-3 with TRBJ2-7, with a possible D match to TRBD2 (5 bases). The CDR3 length is 14 residues. The V end lost 2 bases, the J end lost 1 base, and 9 bases lay between the germline ends. CDR1 SGHTA and CDR2 FQGTGA come from the germline V gene.

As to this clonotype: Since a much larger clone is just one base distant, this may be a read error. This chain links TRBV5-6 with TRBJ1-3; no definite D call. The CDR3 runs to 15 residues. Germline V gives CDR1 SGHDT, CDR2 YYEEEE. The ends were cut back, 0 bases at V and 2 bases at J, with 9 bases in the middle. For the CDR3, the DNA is TGTGCCAGCAGCTTGGACAGCGGGCCTGGAAACACCATATATTTT. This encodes CASSLDSGPGNTIYF.

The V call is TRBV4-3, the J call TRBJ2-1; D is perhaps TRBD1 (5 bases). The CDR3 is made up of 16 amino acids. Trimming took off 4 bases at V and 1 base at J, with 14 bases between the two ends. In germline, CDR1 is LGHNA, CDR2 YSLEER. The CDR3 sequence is CASSPDPKGSYNEQFF. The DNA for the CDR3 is TGCGCCAGCAGCCCAGACCCAAAGGGGTCCTACAATGAGCAGTTCTTC.

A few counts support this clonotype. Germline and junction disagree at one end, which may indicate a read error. This chain's CDR3 is CASSLAGTGLSVF. In DNA, the CDR3 is TGTGCCAGCAGCTTAGCCGGGACAGGACTATCGGTTTTC. The chain has TRBV11-1 and TRBJ2-7, with TRBD1 identical over 8 bases. Germline V gives CDR1 SGHAT, CDR2 FQDESV (reference sequence). This CDR3 is built from 13 residues.

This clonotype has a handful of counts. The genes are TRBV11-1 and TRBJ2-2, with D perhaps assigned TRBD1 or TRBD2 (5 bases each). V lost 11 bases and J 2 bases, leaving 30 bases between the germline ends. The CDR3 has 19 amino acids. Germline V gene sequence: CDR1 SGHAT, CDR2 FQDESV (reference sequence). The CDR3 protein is CALSRAGQQRNLNTGELFF. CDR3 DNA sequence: TGTGCCTTATCCCGGGCAGGACAACAGCGGAACCTAAACACCGGGGAGCTGTTTTTT.

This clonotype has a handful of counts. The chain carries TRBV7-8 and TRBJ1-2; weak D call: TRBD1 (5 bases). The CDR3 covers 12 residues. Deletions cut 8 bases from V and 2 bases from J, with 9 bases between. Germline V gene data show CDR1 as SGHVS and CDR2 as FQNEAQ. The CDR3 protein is CASAGDNYGYTF. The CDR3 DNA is TGTGCCAGCGCGGGGGACAACTATGGCTACACCTTC.

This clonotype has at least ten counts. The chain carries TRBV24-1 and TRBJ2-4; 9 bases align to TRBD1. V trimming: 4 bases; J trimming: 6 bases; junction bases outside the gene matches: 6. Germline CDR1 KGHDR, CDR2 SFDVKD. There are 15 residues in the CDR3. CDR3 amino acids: CATSEGGTGRNIQYF. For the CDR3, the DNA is TGTGCCACCAGTGAAGGAGGGACAGGGAGAAACATTCAGTACTTC.

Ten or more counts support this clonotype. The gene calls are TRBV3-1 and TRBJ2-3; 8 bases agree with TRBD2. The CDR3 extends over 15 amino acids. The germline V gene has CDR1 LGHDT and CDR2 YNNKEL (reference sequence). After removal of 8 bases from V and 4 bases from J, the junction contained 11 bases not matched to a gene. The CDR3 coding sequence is TGTGCCAGCTCGTCTGGCGGGAGGAACGCAGATACGCAGTATTTT. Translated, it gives CASSSGGRNADTQYF.

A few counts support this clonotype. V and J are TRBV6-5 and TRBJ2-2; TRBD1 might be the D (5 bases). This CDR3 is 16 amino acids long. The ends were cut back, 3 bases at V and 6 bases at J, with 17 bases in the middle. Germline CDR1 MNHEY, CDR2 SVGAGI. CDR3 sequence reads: CASSYKLQGGAGELFF. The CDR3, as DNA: TGTGCCAGCAGTTATAAACTTCAGGGTGGCGCCGGGGAGCTGTTTTTT.